The sequence of this T cell receptor (beta chain) was determined in a study of blood T cell repertoires in COVID-19. Background on the study: PBMCs, B-cell-depleted T cells, or T cells provided the cDNA or gDNA that made up the material.

CDR1 MNHEY and CDR2 SVGAGI come from the germline V gene. The CDR3 runs 13 residues. V was cut by 6 bases and J by 6 bases, with 13 bases left in between. Original data processing: Amplifying reference gene primers gave estimates of nucleated cell counts. Generated by immunoSEQ multiplex PCR, the TCRdb table keeps only in-frame clones and is missing some. The DNA gave D and trimming, while V, J and clone size come from that table. There are about 190,000 clones in the sample; about 89% occur only once, and around 7% lies in the top ten. The chain employs TRBV6-5 and TRBJ2-3; D not certain. This TCR derives from a man in his forties with acute or convalescent COVID-19. The material sequenced was peripheral blood. CDR3 DNA: TGTGCCAGCAGCCAGACTGTTTGGGATACGCAGTATTTT. Protein sequence: CASSQTVWDTQYF.